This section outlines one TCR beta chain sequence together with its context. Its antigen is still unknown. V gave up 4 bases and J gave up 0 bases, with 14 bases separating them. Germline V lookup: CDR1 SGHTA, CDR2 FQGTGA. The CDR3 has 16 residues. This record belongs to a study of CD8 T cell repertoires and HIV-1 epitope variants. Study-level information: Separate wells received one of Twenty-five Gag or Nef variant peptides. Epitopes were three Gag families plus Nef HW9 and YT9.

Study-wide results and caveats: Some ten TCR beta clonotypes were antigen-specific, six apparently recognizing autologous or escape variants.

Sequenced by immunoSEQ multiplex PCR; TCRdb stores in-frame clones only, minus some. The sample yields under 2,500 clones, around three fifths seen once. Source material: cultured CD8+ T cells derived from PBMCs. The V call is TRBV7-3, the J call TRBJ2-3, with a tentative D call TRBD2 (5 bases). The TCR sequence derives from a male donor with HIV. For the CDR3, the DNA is TGTGCCAGCAGCTCTCCGGGCGGGCGTAGCACAGATACGCAGTATTTT. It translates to CASSSPGGRSTDTQYF.